This T cell receptor beta chain was identified in a study of T cells in Graves' hyperthyroidism and ophthalmopathy. PBMCs were sourced from roughly 9.1 ml fresh peripheral blood. This CDR3 is 13 amino acids long. V gave up 6 bases and J gave up 6 bases; unmatched junction bases: 5. Germline assignment: CDR1 SQVTM and CDR2 ANQGSEA. Points from the study as a whole: Ophthalmopathy, as predicted by the model, came a median approximately 6.5 months after the prediction.

Comments on this clonotype: Antigen: not known.

TCR beta CDR3 sequences were amplified from RNA transcripts. The TCR CDR3 first-round RT-PCR relied on the HTBI primer set. TCRdb ran MiXCR on the multiplex PCR reads and lists one entry per CDR3 protein. Among hundreds of thousands of distinct CDR3 sequences listed, about 20% were seen once. The source is a man aged 25 to 40 with Graves' ophthalmopathy. The sequenced sample consisted of blood. V is TRBV29-1 and J is TRBJ2-1, with 10 bases that match TRBD2. CDR3 residues: CSVMLAGVNEQFF. Here the CDR3 DNA reads TGCAGCGTGATGCTAGCGGGAGTCAATGAGCAGTTCTTC.